Listed below are T cell receptor beta chains from one sample, sequenced in a study of cytomegalovirus exposure and HLA in healthy donors. Method: immunoSEQ multiplex PCR; TCRdb's copy keeps in-frame clones and lacks some. The sample yields tens of thousands of clones, over 80% seen once. Sequenced material: PBMCs. These receptor sequences come from a man between 18 and 29 years old in good health and CMV-seronegative. The CDR3 runs from the conserved cysteine through the conserved F or W. The D gene is left open where the match is weak. The size field is filled for only some rows; it gives once, few, many or a size class.

V gene: TRBV9; J gene: TRBJ1-4; clone size: NA; D gene: NA; CDR3 protein: CASSVQQGFNEKLFF; CDR3 DNA: TGTGCCAGCAGCGTCCAACAGGGTTTTAATGAAAAACTGTTTTTT
V gene: TRBV4-3; J gene: TRBJ2-5; clone size: NA; D gene: TRBD2; CDR3 protein: CASSQDHRLAGGPGETQYF; CDR3 DNA: TGCGCCAGCAGCCAAGATCATAGACTAGCGGGAGGACCGGGGGAGACCCAGTACTTC
V gene: TRBV19; J gene: TRBJ2-2; clone size: NA; D gene: TRBD1; CDR3 protein: CATSQGAYTGELFF; CDR3 DNA: TGTGCCACCTCTCAGGGGGCTTACACCGGGGAGCTGTTTTTT
V gene: TRBV28; J gene: TRBJ1-2; clone size: NA; D gene: NA; CDR3 protein: CASSFPIGDINYGYTF; CDR3 DNA: TGTGCCAGCAGTTTCCCAATAGGGGATATTAACTATGGCTACACCTTC
V gene: TRBV7-9; J gene: TRBJ1-1; clone size: once; D gene: NA; CDR3 protein: CASARGEQGGAFF; CDR3 DNA: TGTGCCAGCGCTCGAGGGGAACAAGGGGGAGCTTTCTTT
V gene: TRBV6-5; J gene: TRBJ2-1; clone size: NA; D gene: TRBD2; CDR3 protein: CASKWGTSGTHEQFF; CDR3 DNA: TGTGCCAGCAAATGGGGGACTAGCGGGACTCATGAGCAGTTCTTC
V gene: TRBV4-3; J gene: TRBJ2-4; clone size: NA; D gene: NA; CDR3 protein: CASSNREAKNIQYF; CDR3 DNA: TGCGCCAGCAGCAACAGGGAGGCCAAAAACATTCAGTACTTC
V gene: TRBV5-1; J gene: TRBJ2-2; clone size: NA; D gene: NA; CDR3 protein: CASTVRQINTGELFF; CDR3 DNA: TGCGCCAGCACCGTCAGGCAGATCAACACCGGGGAGCTGTTTTTT
V gene: TRBV6-5; J gene: TRBJ1-2; clone size: NA; D gene: NA; CDR3 protein: CASSRGLVYGYTF; CDR3 DNA: TGTGCCAGCAGTCGGGGACTAGTCTATGGCTACACCTTC
V gene: TRBV7-2; J gene: TRBJ2-1; clone size: NA; D gene: NA; CDR3 protein: CASSLGGYEQFF; CDR3 DNA: TGTGCCAGCAGCTTAGGAGGGTATGAGCAGTTCTTC
V gene: TRBV28; J gene: TRBJ1-2; clone size: NA; D gene: NA; CDR3 protein: CASSFTIEPGARYGYTF; CDR3 DNA: TGTGCCAGCAGTTTTACGATCGAGCCGGGTGCTCGGTATGGCTACACCTTC
V gene: TRBV5-1; J gene: TRBJ1-4; clone size: NA; D gene: NA; CDR3 protein: CASSPGQTYEKLFF; CDR3 DNA: TGCGCCAGCAGCCCGGGACAAACTTATGAAAAACTGTTTTTT
V gene: TRBV15; J gene: TRBJ1-1; clone size: NA; D gene: NA; CDR3 protein: CATSRRGTDTEAFF; CDR3 DNA: TGTGCCACCAGCAGGAGGGGGACGGACACTGAAGCTTTCTTT
V gene: TRBV11-2; J gene: TRBJ1-1; clone size: NA; D gene: NA; CDR3 protein: CASSLRGTEAFF; CDR3 DNA: TGTGCCAGCAGCCTAAGGGGAACTGAAGCTTTCTTT
V gene: TRBV7-9; J gene: TRBJ1-1; clone size: NA; D gene: TRBD1; CDR3 protein: CASSRTGTGDTEAFF; CDR3 DNA: TGTGCCAGCAGCCGAACGGGGACAGGGGACACTGAAGCTTTCTTT
V gene: TRBV30; J gene: TRBJ2-7; clone size: NA; D gene: TRBD2; CDR3 protein: CAWSRLAGGEQYF; CDR3 DNA: TGTGCCTGGAGCCGGCTAGCGGGAGGCGAGCAGTACTTC
V gene: TRBV4-3; J gene: TRBJ2-1; clone size: NA; D gene: TRBD2; CDR3 protein: CASSLKPGGTYNEQFF; CDR3 DNA: TGCGCCAGCAGCCTTAAACCGGGAGGAACCTACAATGAGCAGTTCTTC
V gene: TRBV25-1; J gene: TRBJ2-2; clone size: NA; D gene: TRBD2; CDR3 protein: CASGALKREGTGELFF; CDR3 DNA: TGTGCCAGCGGAGCTCTGAAGCGGGAGGGAACCGGGGAGCTGTTTTTT
V gene: TRBV27; J gene: TRBJ2-7; clone size: NA; D gene: TRBD1; CDR3 protein: CASRGQVYYEQYF; CDR3 DNA: TGTGCCAGCAGAGGACAGGTATACTACGAGCAGTACTTC
V gene: TRBV7-9; J gene: TRBJ2-1; clone size: NA; D gene: TRBD2; CDR3 protein: CASSSKLAGGMNEQFF; CDR3 DNA: TGTGCCAGCAGCTCTAAACTAGCGGGAGGTATGAATGAGCAGTTCTTC
V gene: TRBV11-2; J gene: TRBJ1-1; clone size: NA; D gene: TRBD1; CDR3 protein: CASSLEGWTGTTEAFF; CDR3 DNA: TGTGCCAGCAGCTTAGAGGGCTGGACAGGGACCACTGAAGCTTTCTTT
V gene: TRBV7-7; J gene: TRBJ2-3; clone size: NA; D gene: NA; CDR3 protein: CASSLASVSDTQYF; CDR3 DNA: TGTGCTAGCAGCTTAGCTAGCGTATCAGATACGCAGTATTTT